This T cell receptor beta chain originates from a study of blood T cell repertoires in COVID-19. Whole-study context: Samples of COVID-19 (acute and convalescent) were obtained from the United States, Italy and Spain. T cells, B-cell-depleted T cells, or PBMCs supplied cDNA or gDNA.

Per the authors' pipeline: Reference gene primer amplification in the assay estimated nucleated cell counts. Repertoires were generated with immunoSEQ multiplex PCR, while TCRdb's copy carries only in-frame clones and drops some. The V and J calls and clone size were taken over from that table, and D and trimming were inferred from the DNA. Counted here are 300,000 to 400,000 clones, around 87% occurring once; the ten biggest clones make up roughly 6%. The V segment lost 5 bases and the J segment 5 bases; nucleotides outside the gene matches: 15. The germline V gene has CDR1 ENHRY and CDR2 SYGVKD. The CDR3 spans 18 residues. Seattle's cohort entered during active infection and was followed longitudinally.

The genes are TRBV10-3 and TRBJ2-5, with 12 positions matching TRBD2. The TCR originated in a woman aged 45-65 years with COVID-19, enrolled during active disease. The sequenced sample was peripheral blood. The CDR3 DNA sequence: TGTGCCATCAGTTCCGGGACTAGCGGGCGCGGACCCCCGGAGACCCAGTACTTC. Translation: CAISSGTSGRGPPETQYF.